The following is a T cell receptor beta chain sequence with its context. CDR1 SGHTA and CDR2 FQGNSA come from the germline V gene. CDR3 length equals 15 residues. Trimming took off 0 bases at V and 4 bases at J, with 12 bases between the two ends. TCRdb re-called the RT-PCR reads with MiXCR, one entry per CDR3 protein. The data hold about 680,000 distinct CDR3 sequences, with more than 13% observed a single time. The source is a female donor in good health, serving as a healthy control. Sequenced material: memory CD4+ T cells from blood. The gene calls are TRBV7-2 and TRBJ2-5; a weak D match, TRBD1 (5 bases). CDR3: CASSLALQGGETQYF. CDR3 in DNA: TGTGCCAGCAGCTTAGCCCTTCAGGGCGGAGAGACCCAGTACTTC.